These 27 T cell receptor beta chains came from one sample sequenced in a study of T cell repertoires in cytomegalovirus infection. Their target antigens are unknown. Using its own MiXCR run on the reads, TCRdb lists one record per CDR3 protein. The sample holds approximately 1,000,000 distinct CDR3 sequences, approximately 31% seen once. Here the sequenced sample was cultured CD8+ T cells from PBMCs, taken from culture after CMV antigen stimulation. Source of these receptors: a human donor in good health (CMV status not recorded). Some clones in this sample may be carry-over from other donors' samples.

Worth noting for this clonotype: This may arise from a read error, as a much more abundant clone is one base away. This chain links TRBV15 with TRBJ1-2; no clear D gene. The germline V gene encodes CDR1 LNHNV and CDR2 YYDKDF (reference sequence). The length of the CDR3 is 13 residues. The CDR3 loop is CATSSRERYDYTF. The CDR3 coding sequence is TGTGCCACCAGCAGCAGAGAGCGGTATGACTACACCTTC.

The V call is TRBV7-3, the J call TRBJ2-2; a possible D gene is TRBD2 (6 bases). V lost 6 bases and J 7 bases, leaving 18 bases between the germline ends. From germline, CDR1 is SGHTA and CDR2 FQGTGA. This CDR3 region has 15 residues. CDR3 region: CASSFTLAIGGELFF. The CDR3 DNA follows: TGTGCCAGCAGTTTCACGCTAGCGATTGGCGGGGAGCTGTTTTTT.

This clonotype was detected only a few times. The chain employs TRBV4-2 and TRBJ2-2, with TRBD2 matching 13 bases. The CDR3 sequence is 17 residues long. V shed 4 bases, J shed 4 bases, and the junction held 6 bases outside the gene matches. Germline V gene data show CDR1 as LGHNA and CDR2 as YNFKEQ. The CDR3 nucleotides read TGTGCCAGCAGCCCGTCGACTAGCGGGGGGAGCACCGGGGAGCTGTTTTTT. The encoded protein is CASSPSTSGGSTGELFF.

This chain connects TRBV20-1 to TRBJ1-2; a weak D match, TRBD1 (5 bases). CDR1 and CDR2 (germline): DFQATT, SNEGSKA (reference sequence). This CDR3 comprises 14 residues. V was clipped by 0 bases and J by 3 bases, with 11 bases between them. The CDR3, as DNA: TGCAGTGCTAGAGATCCCAGGGAATACTATGGCTACACCTTC. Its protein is CSARDPREYYGYTF.

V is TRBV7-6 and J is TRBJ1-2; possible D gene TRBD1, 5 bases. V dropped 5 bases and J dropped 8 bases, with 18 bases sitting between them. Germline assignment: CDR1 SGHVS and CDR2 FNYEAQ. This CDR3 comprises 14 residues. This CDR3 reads CASSPVSGGKGYTF. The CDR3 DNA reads TGTGCCAGCAGCCCCGTATCTGGGGGTAAGGGCTACACCTTC.

The CDR3 spells CASRQGGPNYGYTF. CDR3 coding DNA: TGTGCCAGCAGGCAGGGGGGCCCTAACTATGGCTACACCTTC. The J gene is TRBJ1-2, the V gene TRBV27; 7 bases fit TRBD1. The CDR3 covers 14 residues. The germline V gene has CDR1 MNHEY and CDR2 SMNVEV (reference sequence). With V trimmed by 6 bases and J by 0 bases, 4 bases remained unmatched.

The CDR3 sequence: CASSLARLGAYEQYF. In nucleotides, the CDR3 is TGTGCCAGCAGTTTAGCCCGCCTAGGAGCCTACGAGCAGTACTTC. This chain uses TRBV12-3 or TRBV12-4 with TRBJ2-7; D ambiguous. The CDR3 length is 15 residues. Trimming removed 0 bases from V and 2 bases from J, with 11 bases in between.

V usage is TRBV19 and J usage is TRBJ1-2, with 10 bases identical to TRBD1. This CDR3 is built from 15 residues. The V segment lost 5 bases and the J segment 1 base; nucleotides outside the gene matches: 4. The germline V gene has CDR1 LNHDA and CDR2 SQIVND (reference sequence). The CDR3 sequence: CASSYRDRGNYGYTF. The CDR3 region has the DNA TGTGCCAGTAGTTACCGGGACAGGGGTAACTATGGCTACACCTTC.

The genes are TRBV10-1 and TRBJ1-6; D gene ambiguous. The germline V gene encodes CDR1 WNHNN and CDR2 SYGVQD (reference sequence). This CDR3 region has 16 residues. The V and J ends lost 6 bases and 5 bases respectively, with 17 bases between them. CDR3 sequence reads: CASSRGPAIDNSPLHF. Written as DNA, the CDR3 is TGCGCCAGCAGCCGAGGGCCAGCAATCGATAATTCACCCCTCCACTTT.

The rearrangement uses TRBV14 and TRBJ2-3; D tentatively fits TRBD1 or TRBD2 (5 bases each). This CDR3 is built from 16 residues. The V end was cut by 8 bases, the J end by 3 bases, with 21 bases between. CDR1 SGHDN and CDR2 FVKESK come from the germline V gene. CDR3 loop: CASGQGEALRTDTQYF. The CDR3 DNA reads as TGTGCCAGCGGTCAGGGAGAGGCCTTGAGAACAGATACGCAGTATTTT.

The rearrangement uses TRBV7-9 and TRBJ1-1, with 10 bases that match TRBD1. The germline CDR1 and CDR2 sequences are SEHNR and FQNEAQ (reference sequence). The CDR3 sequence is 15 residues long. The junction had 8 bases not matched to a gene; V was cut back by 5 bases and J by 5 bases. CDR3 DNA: TGTGCCAGCAGCCACCCCGACAGGGGGCAAACTGAAGCTTTCTTT. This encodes CASSHPDRGQTEAFF.

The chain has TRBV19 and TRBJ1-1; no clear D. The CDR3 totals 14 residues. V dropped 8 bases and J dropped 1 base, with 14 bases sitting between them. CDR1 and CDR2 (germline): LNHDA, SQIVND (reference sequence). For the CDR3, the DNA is TGTGCCAGTTCTCTTTCGTACGGGAACACTGAAGCTTTCTTT. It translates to CASSLSYGNTEAFF.

CDR3 residues: CASSYSSGSSTFNTDTQYF. The CDR3 bases are TGTGCCAGCAGTTACTCGAGCGGTAGCTCAACCTTCAACACAGATACGCAGTATTTT. This rearrangement joins TRBV6-6 to TRBJ2-3; a possible D gene is TRBD2 (5 bases). The germline V gene has CDR1 MNHNY and CDR2 SVGAGI (reference sequence). V was clipped by 0 bases and J by 2 bases, with 21 bases between them. The CDR3 runs 19 residues.

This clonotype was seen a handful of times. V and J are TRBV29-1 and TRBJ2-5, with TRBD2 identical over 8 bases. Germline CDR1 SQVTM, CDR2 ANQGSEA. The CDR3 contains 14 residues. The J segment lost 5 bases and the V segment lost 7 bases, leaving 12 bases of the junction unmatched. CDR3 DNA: TGCAGCGCTGCAAGCGGGGGAGTCGGGGAGACCCAGTACTTC. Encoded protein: CSAASGGVGETQYF.

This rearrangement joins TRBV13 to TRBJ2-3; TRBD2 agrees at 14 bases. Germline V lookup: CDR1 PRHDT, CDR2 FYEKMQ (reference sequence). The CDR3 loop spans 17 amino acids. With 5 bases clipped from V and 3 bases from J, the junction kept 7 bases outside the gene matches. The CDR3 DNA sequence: TGTGCCAGCAGCCCCTCGACTAGCGGGGGGGGAACAGATACGCAGTATTTT. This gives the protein CASSPSTSGGGTDTQYF.

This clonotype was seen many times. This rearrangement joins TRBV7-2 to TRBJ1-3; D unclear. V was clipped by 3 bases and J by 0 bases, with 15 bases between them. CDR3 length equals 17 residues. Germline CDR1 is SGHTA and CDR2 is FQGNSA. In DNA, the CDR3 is TGTGCCAGCAGCTTGGGTTGGGCGATCGCCTCTGGAAACACCATATATTTT. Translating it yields CASSLGWAIASGNTIYF.

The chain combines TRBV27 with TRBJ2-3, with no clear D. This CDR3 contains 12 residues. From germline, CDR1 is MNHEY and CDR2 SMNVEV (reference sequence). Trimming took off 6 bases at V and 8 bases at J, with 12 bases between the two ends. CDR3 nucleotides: TGTGCCAGCAGCGGACGTCGCGCTACGCAGTATTTT. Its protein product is CASSGRRATQYF.

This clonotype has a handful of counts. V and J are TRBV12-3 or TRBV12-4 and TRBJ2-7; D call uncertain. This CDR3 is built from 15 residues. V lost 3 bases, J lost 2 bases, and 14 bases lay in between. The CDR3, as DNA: TGTGCCAGCAGTTTCCTAAGGACCCTGGCCTACGAGCAGTACTTC. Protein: CASSFLRTLAYEQYF.

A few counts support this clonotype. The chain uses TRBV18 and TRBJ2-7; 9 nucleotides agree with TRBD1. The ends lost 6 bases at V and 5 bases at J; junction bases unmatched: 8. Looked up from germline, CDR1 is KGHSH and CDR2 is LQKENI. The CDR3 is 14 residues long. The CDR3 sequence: CASSRGQGTHEQYV. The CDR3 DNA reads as TGTGCCAGCTCGCGGGGACAGGGAACCCACGAGCAGTACGTC.

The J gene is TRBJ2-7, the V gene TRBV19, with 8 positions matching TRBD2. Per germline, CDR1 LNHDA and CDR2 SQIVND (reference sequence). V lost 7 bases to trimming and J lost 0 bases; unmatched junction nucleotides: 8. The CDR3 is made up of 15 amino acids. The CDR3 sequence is CASTAGSGDSYEQYF. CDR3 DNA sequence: TGTGCCAGTACCGCCGGTAGCGGGGACTCCTACGAGCAGTACTTC.

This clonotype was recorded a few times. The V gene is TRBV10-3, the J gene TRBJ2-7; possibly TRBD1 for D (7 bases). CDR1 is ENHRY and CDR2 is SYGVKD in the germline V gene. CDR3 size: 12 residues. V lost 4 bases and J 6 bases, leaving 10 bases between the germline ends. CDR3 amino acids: CAISGQGGEQYV. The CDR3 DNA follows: TGTGCCATCAGTGGTCAGGGGGGCGAGCAGTACGTC.

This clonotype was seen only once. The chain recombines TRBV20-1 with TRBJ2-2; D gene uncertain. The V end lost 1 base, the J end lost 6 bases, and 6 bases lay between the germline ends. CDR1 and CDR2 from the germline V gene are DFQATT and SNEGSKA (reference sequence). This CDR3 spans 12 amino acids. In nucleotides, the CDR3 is TGCAGTGCTAGAGTCGATGCCGGGGAGCTGTTTTTT. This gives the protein CSARVDAGELFF.

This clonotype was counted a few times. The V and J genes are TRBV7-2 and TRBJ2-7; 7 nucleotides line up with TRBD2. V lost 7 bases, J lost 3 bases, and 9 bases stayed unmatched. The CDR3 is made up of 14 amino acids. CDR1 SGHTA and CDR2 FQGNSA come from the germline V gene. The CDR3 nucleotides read TGTGCCAGCACCCTGGGGGACTACAGCTACGAGCAGTACGTC. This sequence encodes CASTLGDYSYEQYV.

CDR3 protein: CASSSLTGPSSKNIQYF. The CDR3 DNA is TGTGCCAGCAGCTCCTTGACAGGCCCCTCTTCCAAAAACATTCAGTACTTC. The chain has TRBV7-9 and TRBJ2-4, with D perhaps matching TRBD1 (6 bases). Germline V gene lookup returns CDR1 SEHNR and CDR2 FQNEAQ (reference sequence). The CDR3 length is 17 residues. V was clipped by 4 bases and J by 2 bases, with 18 bases between them.

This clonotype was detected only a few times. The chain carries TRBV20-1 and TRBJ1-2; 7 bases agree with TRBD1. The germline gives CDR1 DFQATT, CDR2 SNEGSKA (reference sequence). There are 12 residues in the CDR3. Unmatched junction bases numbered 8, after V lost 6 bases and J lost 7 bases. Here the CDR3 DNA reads TGCAGTGCAACGACAGGGAGGTCTGGCTACACCTTC. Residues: CSATTGRSGYTF.

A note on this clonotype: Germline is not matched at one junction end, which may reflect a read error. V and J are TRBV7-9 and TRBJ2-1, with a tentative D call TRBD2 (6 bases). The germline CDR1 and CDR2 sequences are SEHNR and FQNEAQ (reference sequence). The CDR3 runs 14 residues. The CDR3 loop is CTSSLAAAYNEQFF. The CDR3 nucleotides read TGTACCAGCAGCTTAGCGGCAGCGTACAATGAGCAGTTCTTC.

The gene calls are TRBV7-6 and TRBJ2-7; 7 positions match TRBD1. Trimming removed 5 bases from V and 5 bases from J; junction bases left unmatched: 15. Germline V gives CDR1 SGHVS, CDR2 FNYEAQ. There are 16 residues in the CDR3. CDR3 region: CASSDRTGEPLDEQYF. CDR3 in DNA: TGTGCCAGCAGCGACAGAACAGGGGAGCCCCTCGACGAGCAGTACTTC.